These 4 T cell receptor beta chains share one sample of origin, sequenced in a study of cytomegalovirus exposure and HLA in healthy donors. The primer mix had 60 Vbeta and 13 Jbeta primers. TCRdb keeps only in-frame clones here, not all; method: immunoSEQ multiplex PCR. The sample comprises over 150,000 clones, 70% to 85% of which are singletons, and 1.4% to 1.5% rests with the top ten. Sequencing was carried out using PBMCs. The receptors shown here come from a woman aged 30 to 39 in good health and CMV-seropositive.

For this clone: Distinct nucleotide sequences in the sample also encode this CDR3. The J gene is TRBJ2-7, the V gene TRBV5-1, with 9 nucleotides matching TRBD2. V trimming: 3 bases; J trimming: 0 bases; junction bases outside the gene matches: 1. The germline CDR1 and CDR2 sequences are SGHRS and YFSETQ. CDR3 length: 14 residues. CDR3 sequence (DNA): TGCGCCAGCAGCTCGACTAGCGGCTCCTACGAGCAGTACTTC. This translates into CASSSTSGSYEQYF. Full variable domain (missing parts from reference TRBV5-1 and TRBJ2-7): KAGVTQTPRYLIKTRGQQVTLSCSPISGHRSVSWYQQTPGQGLQFLFEYFSETQRNKGNFPGRFSGRQFSNSRSEMNVSTLELGDSALYLCASSSTSGSYEQYFGPGTRLTVT.

CDR3 DNA: TGTGCCAGCAGTTACTCCCCTAGCACAGATACGCAGTATTTT. It encodes CASSYSPSTDTQYF. The chain has TRBV28 and TRBJ2-3; the D is unclear. CDR3 length equals 14 residues. Germline loops: CDR1 MDHEN, CDR2 SYDVKM. V dropped 4 bases and J dropped 0 bases, with 8 bases sitting between them.

The genes are TRBV5-1 and TRBJ2-3, with D possibly matching TRBD2 (6 bases). The CDR3 length is 13 residues. V dropped 4 bases and J dropped 3 bases, with 9 bases sitting between them. CDR1 is SGHRS, CDR2 YFSETQ, per germline. The CDR3 loop reads CASSGLATDTQYF. In DNA, the CDR3 is TGCGCCAGCAGCGGGCTAGCGACAGATACGCAGTATTTT. Filled out from reference TRBV5-1 and TRBJ2-3, the complete variable domain reads KAGVTQTPRYLIKTRGQQVTLSCSPISGHRSVSWYQQTPGQGLQFLFEYFSETQRNKGNFPGRFSGRQFSNSRSEMNVSTLELGDSALYLCASSGLATDTQYFGPGTRLTVL.

The gene calls are TRBV23-1 and TRBJ2-3; D gene uncertain. TRBV23-1 counts as an open reading frame of uncertain function. Trimming took 4 bases from V and 0 from J, leaving 17 bases between them. CDR3 length equals 17 residues. The CDR3 DNA reads TGCGCCAGCAGTCGCCGAGTTTCTGCGGCTAGCACAGATACGCAGTATTTT. Translation gives CASSRRVSAASTDTQYF.